This T cell receptor (beta chain) was sequenced in a study of blood T cell repertoires in COVID-19. Study overall: Sites across the United States, Italy and Spain contributed samples from acute and convalescent COVID-19. From T cells, B-cell-depleted T cells, or PBMCs came the material, which was cDNA or gDNA.

There are 16 residues in the CDR3. V shed 4 bases, J shed 3 bases, and the junction held 6 bases outside the gene matches. Germline V gene lookup returns CDR1 KGHDR and CDR2 SFDVKD. Original methodology: Estimation of nucleated cell counts relied on the amplification of reference gene primers. The repertoire was sequenced with immunoSEQ multiplex PCR; TCRdb's copy has only in-frame clones and lacks some. The V and J calls and clone size come from that table; D and trimming were worked out from the DNA. In the table there are under 200,000 clones, approximately 80% of which are singletons. Sequencing was carried out using peripheral blood. This clonotype was sampled from a human donor in a cohort sampled during active COVID-19. The V and J genes are TRBV24-1 and TRBJ2-3; 10 bases are shared with TRBD1. The CDR3 reads CATSDSDRGRTDTQYF. The CDR3 DNA is TGTGCCACCAGTGACTCCGACAGGGGGCGAACAGATACGCAGTATTTT.